This T cell receptor (beta chain) appears in the sequencing data of a study of Tregs in tolerant kidney transplant recipients. The nonmyeloablative bone marrow transplants came from related graft donors, with transient mixed chimerism. Unstimulated Tregs (CD4+CD25+CD127-) and CD4+CD25- non-Tregs were sorted from PBMCs. The protocol was immunoSEQ multiplex PCR, while the TCRdb copy is restricted to in-frame clones and leaves out a portion. The table includes approximately 60,000 clones, roughly 86% detected once. Study results and limitations: Some patients' samples used different primers over time, so nucleotide sequences weren't comparable. Biological reproducibility was not directly addressed, but technical replication error appeared minimal.

Per the germline V gene, CDR1 is MDHEN and CDR2 is SYDVKM. The germline V and J ends were trimmed by 8 bases and 3 bases, with 20 bases remaining between them. The CDR3 extends over 16 amino acids. On this clone itself: Its antigen remains unidentified.

Specimen: CD4+ T cells from blood (PBMCs), collected 6 months after the transplant. The rearrangement links TRBV28 to TRBJ2-1, with a possible D match to TRBD2 (5 bases). The origin of this receptor is a human patient who received a combined kidney and bone marrow transplant. Certain T cells may be donor cells from the graft. CDR3 DNA sequence: TGTGCCAGCGGAGAGGAGGCTAGCAAGTTCTACAATGAGCAGTTCTTC. Protein product: CASGEEASKFYNEQFF.